The 32 T cell receptor beta chains below were found in one sample sequenced in a study of blood T cell repertoires in COVID-19. TCRdb's copy holds only in-frame clones and misses some; the assay was immunoSEQ multiplex PCR. Among about 120,000 clones listed, approximately 83% were seen once. The specimen sequenced was peripheral blood. The origin of the receptors is a woman older than 75 with acute or convalescent COVID-19.

The V and J genes are TRBV5-1 and TRBJ2-3, with D perhaps matching TRBD1 (5 bases). The length of the CDR3 is 14 residues. Germline V gene data show CDR1 as SGHRS and CDR2 as YFSETQ. V lost 4 bases, J lost 3 bases, and 12 bases lay in between. CDR3 region: CASSVGRETDTQYF. For the CDR3, the DNA is TGCGCCAGCAGCGTGGGCAGGGAAACAGATACGCAGTATTTT.

This chain's CDR3 is CASSLRGGSNTIYF. The CDR3 nucleotides read TGTGCCAGCAGTCTCCGCGGGGGCAGCAACACCATATATTTT. The J gene is TRBJ1-3, the V gene TRBV28, with D possibly matching TRBD1 (6 bases). The V end lost 5 bases, the J end lost 7 bases, and 15 bases lay between the germline ends. This CDR3 is built from 14 residues. Germline V gene data show CDR1 as MDHEN and CDR2 as SYDVKM.

This clone was detected once. The rearrangement joins TRBV15 to TRBJ1-5; the D gene is possibly TRBD1 (6 bases). In germline, CDR1 is LNHNV, CDR2 YYDKDF (reference sequence). The CDR3 loop spans 16 amino acids. With 5 bases removed from V and 5 bases from J, the gap between germline ends came to 19 bases. In DNA, the CDR3 is TGTGCCACCAGCGACCGGACTCAGGGGAACTATCAGCCCCAGCATTTT. Translating gives CATSDRTQGNYQPQHF.

The CDR3 DNA follows: TGCACCAGCGTTGGCCGCGGGGTAAGTTTTAACACTGAAGCTTTCTTT. It specifies CTSVGRGVSFNTEAFF. The chain combines TRBV1 with TRBJ1-1. TRBV1 is a pseudogene locus. This CDR3 has 16 amino acids.

This sequence joins TRBV9 and TRBJ2-3; D may be TRBD1 (7 bases). Deletions cut 0 bases from V and 6 bases from J, with 14 bases between. Germline CDR1 SGDLS, CDR2 YYNGEE. This CDR3 contains 15 residues. The DNA for the CDR3 is TGTGCCAGCAGCGTAGCTTTGCAGGGGGGCGATACGCAGTATTTT. As protein: CASSVALQGGDTQYF.

V gene TRBV5-1 combines with J gene TRBJ1-6, with D possibly TRBD1 on 5 matching bases. The germline V and J ends were trimmed by 0 bases and 9 bases, with 10 bases remaining between them. The length of the CDR3 is 14 residues. The germline CDR1 and CDR2 sequences are SGHRS and YFSETQ. CDR3 in amino acids: CASSLALGGSPLHF. DNA of the CDR3: TGCGCCAGCAGCTTGGCCTTGGGGGGTTCACCCCTCCACTTT. Together with reference TRBV5-1 and TRBJ1-6, the CDR3 gives the full variable domain: KAGVTQTPRYLIKTRGQQVTLSCSPISGHRSVSWYQQTPGQGLQFLFEYFSETQRNKGNFPGRFSGRQFSNSRSEMNVSTLELGDSALYLCASSLALGGSPLHFGNGTRLTVT.

The V call is TRBV6-5, the J call TRBJ1-2, with TRBD1 as a possible D gene (5 bases). The CDR3 is 15 residues long. CDR1 and CDR2 (germline): MNHEY, SVGAGI. V lost 5 bases, J lost 2 bases, and 15 bases lay in between. CDR3 nucleotide sequence: TGTGCCAGCAGTAAAAACTGGCGACAGAACTATGGCTACACCTTC. It is translated as CASSKNWRQNYGYTF.

This chain joins TRBV5-1 and TRBJ2-5; 7 bases agree with TRBD2. The V segment lost 3 bases and the J segment 0 bases; nucleotides outside the gene matches: 8. The CDR3 has 16 amino acids. Germline V gene data show CDR1 as SGHRS and CDR2 as YFSETQ. The CDR3 DNA is TGCGCCAGCAGCTATACCGGGACTACTAACCAAGAGACCCAGTACTTC. Translated: CASSYTGTTNQETQYF.

The gene calls are TRBV7-2 and TRBJ2-1; 7 positions match TRBD2. This CDR3 is 17 amino acids long. Trimming at V came to 1 base and at J to 0 bases, leaving 6 bases not matched to a gene. Germline V CDR1 and CDR2: SGHTA, FQGNSA. The CDR3: CASSLVPWEGSYNEQFF. CDR3 DNA: TGTGCCAGCAGCTTAGTTCCCTGGGAGGGCTCCTACAATGAGCAGTTCTTC.

The chain employs TRBV7-2 and TRBJ1-1, with D unclear. V lost 5 bases and J lost 4, with 14 bases in between. CDR1 and CDR2 (germline): SGHTA, FQGNSA. The CDR3 sequence is 14 residues long. CDR3 DNA: TGTGCCAGCAGCCCCACGCCTTCGGTCACTGAAGCTTTCTTT. It codes for CASSPTPSVTEAFF.

This clone was seen once. The chain is built from TRBV4-1 and TRBJ1-6; D remains ambiguous. In germline, CDR1 is MGHRA, CDR2 YSYEKL. The CDR3 spans 17 residues. Deletions cut 2 bases from V and 4 bases from J, with 15 bases between. The CDR3 region has the DNA TGCGCCAGCAGCCAACCTGTGCAGGTCGATTATAATTCACCCCTCCACTTT. Translation gives CASSQPVQVDYNSPLHF.

The chain couples TRBV7-2 to TRBJ2-1; D remains unclear. The CDR3 has 13 residues. V was pared by 1 base and J by 6 bases, with 7 bases between. Germline-derived CDR1 and CDR2 are SGHTA and FQGNSA. CDR3 nucleotide sequence: TGTGCCAGCAGCTTAGTCGCAGGCAATGAGCAGTTCTTC. Translated: CASSLVAGNEQFF.

V and J are TRBV4-3 and TRBJ1-2; 10 nucleotides agree with TRBD1. With 0 bases clipped from V and 6 bases from J, the junction kept 10 bases outside the gene matches. Germline V gene data show CDR1 as LGHNA and CDR2 as YSLEER. The CDR3 loop spans 17 amino acids. DNA of the CDR3: TGCGCCAGCAGCCAAGAACTTGGGACAGGGGTATCAGATGGCTACACCTTC. This encodes CASSQELGTGVSDGYTF.

The V and J genes are TRBV11-2 and TRBJ1-1; 7 bases align to TRBD1. The CDR3 length is 13 residues. Unmatched junction bases numbered 8, after V lost 5 bases and J lost 8 bases. Germline values: CDR1 SGHAT, CDR2 FQNNGV. CDR3 in DNA: TGTGCCAGCAGCCTGGTGCCGACAGGGGAAGCTTTCTTT. This gives the protein CASSLVPTGEAFF.

The rearrangement uses TRBV2 and TRBJ1-4, with 8 bases fitting TRBD1. The ends lost 2 bases at V and 5 bases at J; junction bases unmatched: 4. This CDR3 contains 15 residues. Germline V CDR1 and CDR2: SNHLY, FYNNEI. DNA of the CDR3: TGTGCCAGCAGTGAACAGGGGGCAAAGAATGAAAAACTGTTTTTT. Its protein product is CASSEQGAKNEKLFF.

This clone was observed a single time. V and J are TRBV5-6 and TRBJ1-6, with 10 bases matching TRBD1. The ends lost 3 bases at V and 8 bases at J; junction bases unmatched: 2. Germline values: CDR1 SGHDT, CDR2 YYEEEE. CDR3 length: 14 amino acids. The CDR3 nucleotides read TGTGCCAGCAGCTGGGGGACAGGGGATTCACCCCTCCACTTT. The encoded protein is CASSWGTGDSPLHF.

V usage is TRBV29-1 and J usage is TRBJ1-1, with D possibly TRBD1 on 6 matching bases. Trimming left V 4 bases short and J 0 bases short, with 9 bases between. Germline assignment: CDR1 SQVTM and CDR2 ANQGSEA. This CDR3 comprises 13 residues. CDR3 sequence (DNA): TGCAGCGTTGTTCAGGGGTTGAACACTGAAGCTTTCTTT. Amino acid sequence: CSVVQGLNTEAFF.

This clone has a single count. J is TRBJ2-3 and V is TRBV5-1, with TRBD2 as a possible D gene (5 bases). V shed 0 bases and J shed 5 bases, with 10 bases lying between them. CDR1 is SGHRS, CDR2 YFSETQ, per germline. This CDR3 contains 14 residues. Here the CDR3 reads CASSLEDSKDTQYF. CDR3 sequence (DNA): TGCGCCAGCAGCTTGGAGGACTCAAAAGATACGCAGTATTTT.

The CDR3 DNA reads as TGTGCCAGCAGTTCCAACAGGGGGCCTGGGGCCAACGTCCTGACTTTC. Protein sequence: CASSSNRGPGANVLTF. The chain carries TRBV6-2 or TRBV6-3 and TRBJ2-6; 9 bases agree with TRBD1. The CDR3 totals 16 residues. Per the germline V gene, CDR1 is MNHEY and CDR2 is SVGEGT. V lost 4 bases, J lost 2 bases, and 3 bases stayed unmatched.

The chain carries TRBV7-2 and TRBJ1-1, with TRBD1 as a possible D gene (5 bases). V was cut by 2 bases and J by 6 bases, with 13 bases left in between. Germline V gives CDR1 SGHTA, CDR2 FQGNSA. This CDR3 spans 14 amino acids. The CDR3 sequence: CASSLNRYNAEAFF. The DNA for the CDR3 is TGTGCCAGCAGCTTAAACAGGTATAACGCTGAAGCTTTCTTT.

The DNA for the CDR3 is TGTGCCAGTAGTATCGGACAGCTTGACTACACTGAAGCTTTCTTT. It specifies CASSIGQLDYTEAFF. This chain links TRBV19 with TRBJ1-1; D is possibly TRBD1 (6 bases). V gave up 3 bases and J gave up 3 bases, with 14 bases separating them. This CDR3 spans 15 amino acids. The germline V gene encodes CDR1 LNHDA and CDR2 SQIVND (reference sequence).

The chain uses TRBV2 and TRBJ1-6, with TRBD1 matching 8 bases. The germline gives CDR1 SNHLY, CDR2 FYNNEI. The CDR3 sequence is 14 residues long. V was pared by 6 bases and J by 10 bases, with 8 bases of the junction left unmatched. CDR3 coding DNA: TGTGCCAGCAGCACCGGGACAGGAAGCTCACCCCTCCACTTT. This encodes CASSTGTGSSPLHF.

The V and J genes are TRBV18 and TRBJ1-3; 8 bases line up with TRBD1. The germline V gene encodes CDR1 KGHSH and CDR2 LQKENI. J was trimmed by 4 bases and V by 2 bases; bases with no gene match: 4. The CDR3 length is 15 residues. The CDR3 nucleotides read TGTGCCAGCTCACCAGAGGCAGGGGGCGGAAACACCATATATTTT. This sequence encodes CASSPEAGGGNTIYF.

This clone was observed a handful of times. V gene TRBV7-9 combines with J gene TRBJ1-1, with D possibly matching TRBD1 (5 bases). V lost 1 base and J lost 9, with 15 bases in between. Germline assignment: CDR1 SEHNR and CDR2 FQNEAQ (reference sequence). CDR3 length: 14 amino acids. CDR3 amino acids: CASSLVSGGRKAFF. As DNA, the CDR3 is TGTGCCAGCAGCTTAGTGTCGGGGGGAAGGAAAGCTTTCTTT.

This clone was picked up one time. The rearrangement links TRBV18 to TRBJ1-1; D ambiguous. CDR1 is KGHSH, CDR2 LQKENI, per germline. The CDR3 extends over 17 amino acids. The V end lost 3 bases, the J end lost 1 base, and 18 bases lay between the germline ends. The CDR3 DNA reads TGTGCCAGCTCACCTAGTCCGCGGGCACGGACGAACACTGAAGCTTTCTTT. Translated, it gives CASSPSPRARTNTEAFF.

This clone was recorded only once. The same CDR3 can be traced to other DNA sequences in this sample. The chain couples TRBV5-1 to TRBJ2-3; weak D call: TRBD1 (5 bases). Between the trimmed V and J ends, which lost 0 bases and 4 bases, there was a span of 9 bases. This CDR3 is built from 14 residues. Germline CDR1 SGHRS, CDR2 YFSETQ. The CDR3 bases are TGCGCCAGCAGCTTGGCACCAGGGTCAGATACGCAGTATTTT. Residues: CASSLAPGSDTQYF.

The J gene is TRBJ1-6, the V gene TRBV5-1; tentative D call: TRBD1 (6 bases). CDR3 size: 14 residues. Trimming left V 5 bases short and J 8 bases short, with 14 bases between. CDR1 is SGHRS, CDR2 YFSETQ, per germline. As DNA, the CDR3 is TGCGCCAGCAGTCCTGGACAGTCTGATTCACCCCTCCACTTT. The encoded protein is CASSPGQSDSPLHF.

V gene TRBV6-5 combines with J gene TRBJ1-1; 7 bases are a match to TRBD1. CDR1 is MNHEY and CDR2 is SVGAGI in the germline V gene. Trimming cost V 4 bases and J 0 bases; bases outside gene matches: 2. This CDR3 contains 14 residues. DNA of the CDR3: TGTGCCAGCAGTTTCGGACAGGTGAACACTGAAGCTTTCTTT. Translated, it gives CASSFGQVNTEAFF.

V usage is TRBV29-1 and J usage is TRBJ1-6, with a possible D match to TRBD1 (6 bases). Germline V gene sequence: CDR1 SQVTM, CDR2 ANQGSEA. CDR3 length equals 12 residues. Trimming removed 0 bases at V and 16 bases at J, with 13 bases between. CDR3 protein: CSVEEGRGTLHF. The DNA for the CDR3 is TGCAGCGTTGAAGAAGGCAGGGGAACACTCCACTTT.

This clone was counted once. The genes are TRBV11-2 and TRBJ2-1; tentatively, D is TRBD2 (5 bases). This CDR3 region has 19 residues. CDR1 and CDR2 (germline): SGHAT, FQNNGV. V was pared by 5 bases and J by 0 bases, with 23 bases between. The CDR3 DNA sequence: TGTGCCAGCAGCCTCGATACCTACCGAGCGGAACCCTCCTACAATGAGCAGTTCTTC. Translation: CASSLDTYRAEPSYNEQFF.

The chain couples TRBV18 to TRBJ2-5; D gene ambiguous. Germline CDR1 is KGHSH and CDR2 is LQKENI. The CDR3 consists of 15 residues. The V end was cut by 4 bases, the J end by 2 bases, with 14 bases between. The CDR3 spells CASSQYSDGQETQYF. The CDR3 coding sequence is TGTGCCAGCTCACAATACTCAGACGGGCAAGAGACCCAGTACTTC. The whole variable domain, remainder taken from reference TRBV18 and TRBJ2-5, is NAGVMQNPRHLVRRRGQEARLRCSPMKGHSHVYWYRQLPEEGLKFMVYLQKENIIDESGMPKERFSAEFPKEGPSILRIQQVVRGDSAAYFCASSQYSDGQETQYFGPGTRLLVL.

The CDR3, as DNA: TGCGCCAGCAGGCCCAGGGTTTCAACTAATGAAAAACTGTTTTTT. Protein product: CASRPRVSTNEKLFF. The chain has TRBV4-3 and TRBJ1-4, with D possibly matching TRBD1 (5 bases). Germline V gives CDR1 LGHNA, CDR2 YSLEER. Trimming left V 6 bases short and J 0 bases short, with 11 bases between. CDR3 size: 15 residues.